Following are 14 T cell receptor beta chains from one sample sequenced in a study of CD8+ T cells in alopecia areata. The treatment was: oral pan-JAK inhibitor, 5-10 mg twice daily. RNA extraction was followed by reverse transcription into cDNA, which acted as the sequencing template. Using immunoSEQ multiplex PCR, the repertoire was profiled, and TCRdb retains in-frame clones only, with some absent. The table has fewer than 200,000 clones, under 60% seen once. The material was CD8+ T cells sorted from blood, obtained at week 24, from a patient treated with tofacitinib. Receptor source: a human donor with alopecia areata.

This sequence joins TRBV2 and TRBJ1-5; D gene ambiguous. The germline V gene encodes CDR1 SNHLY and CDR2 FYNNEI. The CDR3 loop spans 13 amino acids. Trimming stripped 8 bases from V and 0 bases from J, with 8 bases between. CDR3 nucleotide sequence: TGTGCCAGCCTCGGGCCTAGCAATCAGCCCCAGCATTTT. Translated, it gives CASLGPSNQPQHF.

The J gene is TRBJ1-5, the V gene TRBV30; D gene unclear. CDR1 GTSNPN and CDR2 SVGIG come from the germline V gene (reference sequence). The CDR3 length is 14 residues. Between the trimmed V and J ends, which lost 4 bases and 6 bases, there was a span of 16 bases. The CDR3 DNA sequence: TGTGCCTGGACCGGTCCCGGGGATCCTCAGCCCCAGCATTTT. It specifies CAWTGPGDPQPQHF.

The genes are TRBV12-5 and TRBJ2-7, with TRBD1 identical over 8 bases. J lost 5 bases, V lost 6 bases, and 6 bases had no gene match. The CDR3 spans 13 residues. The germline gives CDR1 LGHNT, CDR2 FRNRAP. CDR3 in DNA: TGTGCTAGTGGAACAGGGGGGATCAACGAGCAGTACTTC. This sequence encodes CASGTGGINEQYF. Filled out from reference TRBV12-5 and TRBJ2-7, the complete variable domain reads DARVTQTPRHKVTEMGQEVTMRCQPILGHNTVFWYRQTMMQGLELLAYFRNRAPLDDSGMPKDRFSAEMPDATLATLKIQPSEPRDSAVYFCASGTGGINEQYFGPGTRLTVT.

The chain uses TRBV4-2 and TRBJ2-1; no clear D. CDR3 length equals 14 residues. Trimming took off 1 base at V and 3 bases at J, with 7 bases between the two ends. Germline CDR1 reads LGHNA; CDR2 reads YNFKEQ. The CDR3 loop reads CASSQVGVYNEQFF. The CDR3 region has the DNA TGTGCCAGCAGCCAAGTAGGAGTCTACAATGAGCAGTTCTTC.

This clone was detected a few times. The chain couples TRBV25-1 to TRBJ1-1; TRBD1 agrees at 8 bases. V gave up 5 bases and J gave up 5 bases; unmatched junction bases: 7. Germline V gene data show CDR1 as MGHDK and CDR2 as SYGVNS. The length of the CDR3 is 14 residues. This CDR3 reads CASSWTGRGTEAFF. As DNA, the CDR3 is TGTGCCAGCAGTTGGACAGGGAGGGGGACTGAAGCTTTCTTT.

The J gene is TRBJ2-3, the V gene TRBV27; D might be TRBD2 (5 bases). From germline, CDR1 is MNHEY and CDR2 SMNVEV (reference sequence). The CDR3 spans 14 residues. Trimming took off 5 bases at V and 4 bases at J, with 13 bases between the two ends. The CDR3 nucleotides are TGTGCCAGCAGTCCCGAACTAGGTTCAGATACGCAGTATTTT. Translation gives CASSPELGSDTQYF.

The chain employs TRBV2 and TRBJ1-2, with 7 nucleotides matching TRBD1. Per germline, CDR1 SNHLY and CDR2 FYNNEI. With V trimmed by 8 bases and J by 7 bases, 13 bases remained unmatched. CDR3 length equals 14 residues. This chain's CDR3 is CASFRGVQGGGYTF. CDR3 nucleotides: TGTGCCAGCTTCCGAGGGGTGCAGGGGGGTGGCTACACCTTC.

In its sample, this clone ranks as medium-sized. CDR3 bases: TGCGCCAGCGGAGGGGGGACAGGGCCACCCTACGAGCAGTACTTC. Translating gives CASGGGTGPPYEQYF. The J gene is TRBJ2-7, the V gene TRBV5-1; TRBD1 agrees at 9 bases. Unmatched junction bases numbered 10, after V lost 7 bases and J lost 2 bases. This CDR3 spans 15 amino acids. Germline CDR1 reads SGHRS; CDR2 reads YFSETQ.

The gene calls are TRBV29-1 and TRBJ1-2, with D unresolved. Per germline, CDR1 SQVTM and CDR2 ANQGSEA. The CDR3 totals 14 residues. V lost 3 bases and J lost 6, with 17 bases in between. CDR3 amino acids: CSVETPDASNGYTF. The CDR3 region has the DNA TGCAGCGTTGAGACGCCGGATGCTTCGAATGGCTACACCTTC.

CDR3 amino acids: CASRRWTGGYEQYF. The CDR3 coding sequence is TGCGCCAGCAGACGATGGACAGGGGGCTACGAGCAGTACTTC. V and J are TRBV4-1 and TRBJ2-7, with 10 bases matching TRBD1. Germline values: CDR1 MGHRA, CDR2 YSYEKL. This CDR3 has 14 amino acids. J lost 3 bases, V lost 6 bases, and 5 bases had no gene match.

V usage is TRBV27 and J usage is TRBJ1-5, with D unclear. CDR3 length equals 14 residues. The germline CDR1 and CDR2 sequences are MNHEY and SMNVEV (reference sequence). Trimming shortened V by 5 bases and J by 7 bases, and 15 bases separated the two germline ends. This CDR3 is CASSPWSAGQPQHF. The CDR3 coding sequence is TGTGCCAGCAGTCCATGGAGTGCCGGGCAGCCCCAGCATTTT.

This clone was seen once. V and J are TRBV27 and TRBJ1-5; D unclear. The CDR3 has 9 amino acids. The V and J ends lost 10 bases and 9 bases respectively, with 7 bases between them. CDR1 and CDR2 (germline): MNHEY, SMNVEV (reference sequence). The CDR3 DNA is TGTGCCATTCAGAGGCCCCAGCATTTT. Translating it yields CAIQRPQHF.

CDR3 coding DNA: TGTGCCAGCAGCTTAGGCGGGGTCGAGCAGTACTTC. It translates to CASSLGGVEQYF. The chain combines TRBV11-2 with TRBJ2-7; TRBD2 is a possible D gene (6 bases). Germline CDR1 and CDR2: SGHAT and FQNNGV. V was clipped by 1 base and J by 6 bases, with 7 bases between them. CDR3 length: 12 amino acids.

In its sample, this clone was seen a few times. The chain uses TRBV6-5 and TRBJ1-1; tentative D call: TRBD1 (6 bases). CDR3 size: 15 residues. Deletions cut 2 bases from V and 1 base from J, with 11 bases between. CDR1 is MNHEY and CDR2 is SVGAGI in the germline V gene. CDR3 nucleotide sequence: TGTGCCAGCAGTTACGGTTCAGGGGAGAACACTGAAGCTTTCTTT. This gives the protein CASSYGSGENTEAFF.